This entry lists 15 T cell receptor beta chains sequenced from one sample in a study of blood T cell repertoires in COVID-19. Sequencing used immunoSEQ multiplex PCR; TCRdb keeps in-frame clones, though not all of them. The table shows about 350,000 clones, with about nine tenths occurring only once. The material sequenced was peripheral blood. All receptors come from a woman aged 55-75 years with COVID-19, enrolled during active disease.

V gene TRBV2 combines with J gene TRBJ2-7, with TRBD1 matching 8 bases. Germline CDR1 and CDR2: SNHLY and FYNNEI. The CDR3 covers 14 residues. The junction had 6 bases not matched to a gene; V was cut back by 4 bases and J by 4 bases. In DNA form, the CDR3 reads TGTGCCAGCAGTGTACCAGGGGGCGGATACGAGCAGTACTTC. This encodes CASSVPGGGYEQYF.

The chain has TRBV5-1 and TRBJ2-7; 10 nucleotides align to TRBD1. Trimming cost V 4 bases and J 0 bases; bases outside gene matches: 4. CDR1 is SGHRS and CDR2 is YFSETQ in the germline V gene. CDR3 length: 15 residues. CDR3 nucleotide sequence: TGCGCCAGCAGCGTATGGGACAGGGGCTCCTACGAGCAGTACTTC. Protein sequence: CASSVWDRGSYEQYF.

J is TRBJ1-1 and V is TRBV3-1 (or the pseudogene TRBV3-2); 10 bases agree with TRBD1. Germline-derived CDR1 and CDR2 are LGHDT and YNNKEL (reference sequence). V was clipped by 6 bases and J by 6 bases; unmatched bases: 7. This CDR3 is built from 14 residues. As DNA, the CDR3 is TGTGCCAGCAGGCCCCGGGACAGGGGACCTGAAGCTTTCTTT. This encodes CASRPRDRGPEAFF.

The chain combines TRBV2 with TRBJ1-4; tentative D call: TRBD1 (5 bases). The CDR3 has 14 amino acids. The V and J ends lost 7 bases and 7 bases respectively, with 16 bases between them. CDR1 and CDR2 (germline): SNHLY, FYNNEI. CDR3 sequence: CASTSQGKAEKLFF. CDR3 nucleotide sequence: TGTGCCAGCACCTCGCAGGGTAAGGCTGAAAAACTGTTTTTT.

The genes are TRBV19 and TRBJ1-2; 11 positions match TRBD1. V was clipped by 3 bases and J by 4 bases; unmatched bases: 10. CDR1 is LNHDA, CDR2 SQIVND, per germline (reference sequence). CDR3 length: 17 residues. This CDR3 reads CASSIVWTGGGSYGYTF. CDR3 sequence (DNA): TGTGCCAGTAGTATCGTCTGGACAGGGGGCGGAAGCTATGGCTACACCTTC.

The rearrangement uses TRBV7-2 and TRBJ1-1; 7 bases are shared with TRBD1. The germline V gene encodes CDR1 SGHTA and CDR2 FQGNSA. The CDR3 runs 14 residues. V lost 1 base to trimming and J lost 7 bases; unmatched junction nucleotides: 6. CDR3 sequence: CASSLGRQGNEAFF. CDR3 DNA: TGTGCCAGCAGCTTAGGTCGACAGGGCAATGAAGCTTTCTTT.

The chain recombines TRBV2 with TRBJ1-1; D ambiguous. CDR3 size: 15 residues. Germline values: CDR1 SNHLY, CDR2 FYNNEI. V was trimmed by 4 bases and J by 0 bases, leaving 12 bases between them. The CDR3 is CASSATRAMNTEAFF. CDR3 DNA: TGTGCCAGCAGTGCCACCCGAGCCATGAACACTGAAGCTTTCTTT.

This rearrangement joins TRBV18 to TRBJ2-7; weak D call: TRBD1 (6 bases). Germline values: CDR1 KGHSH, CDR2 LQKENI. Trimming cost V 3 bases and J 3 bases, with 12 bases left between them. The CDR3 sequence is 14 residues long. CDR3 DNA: TGTGCCAGCTCACCCGGACAGAAAAACTACGAGCAGTACTTC. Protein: CASSPGQKNYEQYF.

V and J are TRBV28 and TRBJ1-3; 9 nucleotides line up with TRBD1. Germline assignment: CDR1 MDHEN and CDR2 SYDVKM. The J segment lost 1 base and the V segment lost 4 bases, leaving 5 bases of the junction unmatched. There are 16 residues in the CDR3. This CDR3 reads CASSSGTGRSGNTIYF. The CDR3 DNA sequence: TGTGCCAGCAGTTCCGGGACAGGGAGGTCTGGAAACACCATATATTTT.

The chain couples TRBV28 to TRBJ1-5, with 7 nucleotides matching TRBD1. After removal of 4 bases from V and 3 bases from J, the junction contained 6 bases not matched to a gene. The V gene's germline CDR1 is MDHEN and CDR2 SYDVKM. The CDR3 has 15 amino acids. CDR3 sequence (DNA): TGTGCCAGCAGTTCAACAGGGGCTTCCAATCAGCCCCAGCATTTT. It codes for CASSSTGASNQPQHF.

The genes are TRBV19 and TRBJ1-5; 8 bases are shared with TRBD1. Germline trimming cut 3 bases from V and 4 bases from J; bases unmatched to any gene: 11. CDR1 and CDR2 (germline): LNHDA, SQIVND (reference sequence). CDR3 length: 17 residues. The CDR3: CASSIFPPTGANQPQHF. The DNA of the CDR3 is TGTGCCAGTAGTATTTTCCCCCCGACAGGGGCAAATCAGCCCCAGCATTTT. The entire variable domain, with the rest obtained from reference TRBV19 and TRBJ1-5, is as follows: DGGITQSPKYLFRKEGQNVTLSCEQNLNHDAMYWYRQDPGQGLRLIYYSQIVNDFQKGDIAEGYSVSREKKESFPLTVTSAQKNPTAFYLCASSIFPPTGANQPQHFGDGTRLSIL.

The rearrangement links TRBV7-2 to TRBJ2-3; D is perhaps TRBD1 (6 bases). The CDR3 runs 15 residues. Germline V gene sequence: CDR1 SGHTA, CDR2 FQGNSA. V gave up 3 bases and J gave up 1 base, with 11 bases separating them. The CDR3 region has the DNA TGTGCCAGCAGCTTTACAGGGTTACGCACAGATACGCAGTATTTT. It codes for CASSFTGLRTDTQYF.

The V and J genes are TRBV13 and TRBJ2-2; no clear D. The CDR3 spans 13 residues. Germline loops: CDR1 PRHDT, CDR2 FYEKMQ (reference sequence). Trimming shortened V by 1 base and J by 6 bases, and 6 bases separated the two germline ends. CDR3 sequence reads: CASSLVLSGELFF. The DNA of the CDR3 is TGTGCCAGCAGCTTAGTTCTTTCCGGGGAGCTGTTTTTT.

DNA of the CDR3: TGCGCCAGCCGGGACTACCACCAAGAGACCCAGTACTTC. It yields the protein CASRDYHQETQYF. This rearrangement joins TRBV5-1 to TRBJ2-5; 7 bases map to TRBD2. Trimming took 7 bases from V and 0 from J; bases not matched to a gene: 3. There are 13 residues in the CDR3. The germline V gene has CDR1 SGHRS and CDR2 YFSETQ.

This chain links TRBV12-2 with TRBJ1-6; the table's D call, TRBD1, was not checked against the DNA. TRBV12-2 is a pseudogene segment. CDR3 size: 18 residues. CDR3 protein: CASRLAVTGSGENSPLHF. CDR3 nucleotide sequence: TGTGCAAGTCGCTTAGCAGTGACAGGGAGTGGAGAAAATTCACCCCTCCACTTT.